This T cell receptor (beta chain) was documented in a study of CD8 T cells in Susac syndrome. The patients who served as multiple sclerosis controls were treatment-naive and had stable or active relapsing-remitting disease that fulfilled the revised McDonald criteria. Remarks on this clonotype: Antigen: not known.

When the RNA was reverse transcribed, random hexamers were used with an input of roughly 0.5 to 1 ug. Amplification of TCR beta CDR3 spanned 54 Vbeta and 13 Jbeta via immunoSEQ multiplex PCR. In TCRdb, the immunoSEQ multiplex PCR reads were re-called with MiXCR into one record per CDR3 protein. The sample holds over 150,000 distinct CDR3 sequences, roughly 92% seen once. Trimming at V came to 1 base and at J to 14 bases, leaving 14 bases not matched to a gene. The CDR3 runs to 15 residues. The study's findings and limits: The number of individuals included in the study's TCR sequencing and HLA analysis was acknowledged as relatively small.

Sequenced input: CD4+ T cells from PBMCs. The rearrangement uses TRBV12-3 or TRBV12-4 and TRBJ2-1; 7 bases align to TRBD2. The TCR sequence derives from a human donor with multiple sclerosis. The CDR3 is CASSLEQSGGGWKFF. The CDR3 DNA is TGTGCCAGCAGTTTAGAACAATCTGGGGGGGGTTGGAAGTTCTTC.